This T cell receptor (beta chain) stems from a study of beta chain features in type 1 diabetes. Every participating donor gave one draw, a heparinised blood sample averaging about 100 mL. Study findings and constraints: Possible PCR preference for shorter templates applied equally to patients and controls. A closer apparent resemblance between naive, central memory and Treg TCRB repertoires was seen in patients than in healthy donors.

Comment on this clone: Its antigen remains unidentified.

Trimming cost V 4 bases and J 1 base, with 14 bases left between them. The CDR3 extends over 15 amino acids. Per the germline V gene, CDR1 is LGHNA and CDR2 is YSLEER. cDNA synthesis used the whole RNA isolate, giving expressed TCRB sequences. Assay: immunoSEQ multiplex PCR; the TCRdb copy retains only in-frame clones and omits some. Of approximately 400,000 clones in the sample, about 16% were seen once. The chain couples TRBV4-3 to TRBJ2-7; weak D call: TRBD1 (5 bases). The TCR was taken from a woman aged 18-29 years in good health. Specimen: naive CD4+ T cells from blood. The CDR3 region has the DNA TGCGCCAGCAGCCCTCAAGGGGCTAGATCCTACGAGCAGTACTTC. Translating it yields CASSPQGARSYEQYF.